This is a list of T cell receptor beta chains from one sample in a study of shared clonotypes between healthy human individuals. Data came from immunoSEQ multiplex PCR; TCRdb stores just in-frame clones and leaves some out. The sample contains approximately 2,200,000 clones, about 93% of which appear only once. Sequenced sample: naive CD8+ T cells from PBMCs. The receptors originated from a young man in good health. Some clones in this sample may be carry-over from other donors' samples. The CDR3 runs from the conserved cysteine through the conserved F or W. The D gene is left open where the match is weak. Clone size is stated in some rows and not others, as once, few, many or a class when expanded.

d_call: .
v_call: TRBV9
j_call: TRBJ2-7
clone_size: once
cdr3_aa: CASSPEGKPRGDEQYF
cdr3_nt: TGTGCCAGCAGCCCCGAGGGGAAACCCAGGGGCGACGAGCAGTACTTC

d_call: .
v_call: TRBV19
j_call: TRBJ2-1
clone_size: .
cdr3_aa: CASSGRTRGGDEQFF
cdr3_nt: TGTGCCAGTAGTGGCCGGACCCGCGGTGGCGATGAGCAGTTCTTC

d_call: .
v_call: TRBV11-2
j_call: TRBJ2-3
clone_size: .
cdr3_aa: CASSLRRQTDTQYF
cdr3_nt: TGTGCCAGCAGCTTACGCCGGCAAACAGATACGCAGTATTTT

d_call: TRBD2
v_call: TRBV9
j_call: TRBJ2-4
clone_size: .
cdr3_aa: CASSVGLAGGPVNIQYF
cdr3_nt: TGTGCCAGCAGCGTAGGATTAGCGGGAGGGCCGGTGAACATTCAGTACTTC

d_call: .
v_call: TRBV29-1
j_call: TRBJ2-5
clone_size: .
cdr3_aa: CSVEERGETQYF
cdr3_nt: TGCAGCGTTGAAGAACGCGGGGAGACCCAGTACTTC

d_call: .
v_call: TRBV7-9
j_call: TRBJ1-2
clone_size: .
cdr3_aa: CASSLSDGQLYGYTF
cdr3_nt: TGTGCCAGCAGCTTGTCAGACGGACAGCTCTATGGCTACACCTTC

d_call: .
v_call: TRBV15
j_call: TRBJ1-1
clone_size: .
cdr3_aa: CATSRRNTEAFF
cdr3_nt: TGTGCCACCAGCCGGCGAAACACTGAAGCTTTCTTT

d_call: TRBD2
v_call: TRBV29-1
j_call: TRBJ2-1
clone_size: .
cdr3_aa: CSVAGTSESNTIQGEQFF
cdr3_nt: TGCAGCGTCGCCGGGACTAGCGAGTCAAATACAATACAGGGTGAGCAGTTCTTC

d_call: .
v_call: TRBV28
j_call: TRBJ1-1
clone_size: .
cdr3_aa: CASSLWAQNTEAFF
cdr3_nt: TGTGCCAGCAGTTTATGGGCCCAGAACACTGAAGCTTTCTTT

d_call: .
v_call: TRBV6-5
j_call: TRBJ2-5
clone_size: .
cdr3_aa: CASSPLGTGQETQYF
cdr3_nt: TGTGCCAGCAGCCCGCTGGGCACAGGGCAAGAGACCCAGTACTTC

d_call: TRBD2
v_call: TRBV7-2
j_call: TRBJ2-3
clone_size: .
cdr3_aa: CASSLDLAGSTDTQYF
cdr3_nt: TGTGCCAGCAGCTTAGATCTAGCGGGAAGCACAGATACGCAGTATTTT

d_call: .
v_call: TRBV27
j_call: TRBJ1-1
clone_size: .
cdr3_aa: CASKRLTDTEAFF
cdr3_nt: TGTGCCAGCAAGCGTTTGACGGACACTGAAGCTTTCTTT

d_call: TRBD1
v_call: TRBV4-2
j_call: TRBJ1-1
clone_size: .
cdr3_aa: CASSQDSGQGSEAFF
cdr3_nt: TGTGCCAGCAGCCAAGACTCGGGACAGGGTTCTGAAGCTTTCTTT

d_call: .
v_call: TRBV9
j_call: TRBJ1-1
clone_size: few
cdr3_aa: CASSVGGTEAFF
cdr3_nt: TGTGCCAGCAGCGTAGGTGGGACTGAAGCTTTCTTT

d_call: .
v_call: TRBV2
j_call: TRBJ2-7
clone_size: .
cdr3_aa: CASSEEGTDYEQYF
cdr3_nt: TGTGCCAGCAGTGAAGAAGGGACCGACTACGAGCAGTACTTC

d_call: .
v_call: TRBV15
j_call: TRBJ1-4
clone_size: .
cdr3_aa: CATSPDLEKLFF
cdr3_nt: TGTGCCACCAGCCCAGACCTAGAAAAACTGTTTTTT

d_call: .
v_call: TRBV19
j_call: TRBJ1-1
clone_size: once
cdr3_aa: CASRKLGQNTEAFF
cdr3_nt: TGTGCCAGCAGGAAGTTAGGACAGAACACTGAAGCTTTCTTT

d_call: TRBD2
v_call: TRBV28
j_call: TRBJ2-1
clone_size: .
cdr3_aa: CASSLLSGRAPGEQFF
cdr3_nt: TGTGCCAGCAGTTTATTGTCGGGGAGGGCCCCAGGTGAGCAGTTCTTC

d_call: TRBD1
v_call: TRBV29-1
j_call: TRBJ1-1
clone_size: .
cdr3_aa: CSVRDRADAEAFF
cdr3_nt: TGCAGCGTCCGGGACAGGGCGGACGCTGAAGCTTTCTTT

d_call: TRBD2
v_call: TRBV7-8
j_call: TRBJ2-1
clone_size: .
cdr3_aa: CASSLRLGGNEQFF
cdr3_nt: TGTGCCAGCAGCCTCCGCCTCGGGGGGAATGAGCAGTTCTTC

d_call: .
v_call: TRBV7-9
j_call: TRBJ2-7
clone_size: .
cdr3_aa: CASSPTARYEQYF
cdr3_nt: TGTGCCAGCAGCCCTACGGCCCGTTACGAGCAGTACTTC

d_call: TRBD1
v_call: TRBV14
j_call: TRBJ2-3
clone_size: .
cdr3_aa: CASSHVRQGTDTQYF
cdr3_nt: TGTGCCAGCAGCCACGTCAGACAGGGAACAGATACGCAGTATTTT

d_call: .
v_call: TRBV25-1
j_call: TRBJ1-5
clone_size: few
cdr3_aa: CASSEALGQPQHF
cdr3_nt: TGTGCCAGCAGTGAAGCCCTGGGGCAGCCCCAGCATTTT

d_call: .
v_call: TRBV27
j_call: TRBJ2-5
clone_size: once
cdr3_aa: CASSLWNSNQETQYF
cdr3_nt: TGTGCCAGCAGTTTGTGGAATTCAAACCAAGAGACCCAGTACTTC

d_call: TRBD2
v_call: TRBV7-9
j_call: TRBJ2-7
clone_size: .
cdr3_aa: CASSPSLLSSGRWSEQYF
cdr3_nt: TGTGCCAGCAGCCCTAGCCTATTATCTAGCGGGAGGTGGTCCGAGCAGTACTTC

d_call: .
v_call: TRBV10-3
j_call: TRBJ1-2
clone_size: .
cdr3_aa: CTISVPRGILYGYTF
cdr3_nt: TGTACCATCAGTGTGCCTCGGGGTATCCTCTATGGCTACACCTTC

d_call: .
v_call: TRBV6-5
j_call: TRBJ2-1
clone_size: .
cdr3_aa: CASSYSSGNEQFF
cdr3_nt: TGTGCCAGCAGTTACTCGAGTGGAAATGAGCAGTTCTTC

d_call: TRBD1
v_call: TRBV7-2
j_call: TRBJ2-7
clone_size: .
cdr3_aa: CASSTLTGSYEQYF
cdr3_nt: TGTGCCAGCAGCACCTTGACAGGGTCCTACGAGCAGTACTTC

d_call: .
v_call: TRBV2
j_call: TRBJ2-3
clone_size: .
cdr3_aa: CASTPPNTDTQYF
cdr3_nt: TGTGCCAGCACCCCTCCGAACACAGATACGCAGTATTTT

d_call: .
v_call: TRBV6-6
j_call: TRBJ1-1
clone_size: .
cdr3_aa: CASSYLQSITEAFF
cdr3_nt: TGTGCCAGCAGTTATCTACAGTCTATCACTGAAGCTTTCTTT

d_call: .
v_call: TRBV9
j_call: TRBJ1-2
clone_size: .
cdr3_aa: CASSGDRGYGYTF
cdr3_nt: TGTGCCAGCAGCGGGGATCGGGGCTATGGCTACACCTTC

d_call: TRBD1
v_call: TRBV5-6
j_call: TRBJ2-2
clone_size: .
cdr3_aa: CASSLGQGLSTGELFF
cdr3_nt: TGTGCCAGCAGCTTGGGACAGGGGCTTAGCACCGGGGAGCTGTTTTTT

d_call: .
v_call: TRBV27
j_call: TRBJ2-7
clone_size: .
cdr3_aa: CASSSRPGGRGYEQYF
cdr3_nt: TGTGCCAGCAGTTCCCGCCCGGGGGGCAGGGGCTACGAGCAGTACTTC

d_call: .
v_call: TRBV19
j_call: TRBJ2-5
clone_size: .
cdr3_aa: CASSIWLAETQYF
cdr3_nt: TGTGCCAGTAGTATCTGGCTAGCCGAGACCCAGTACTTC

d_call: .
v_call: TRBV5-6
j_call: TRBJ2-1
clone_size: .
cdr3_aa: CASSSRGNEQFF
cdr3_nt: TGTGCCAGCAGCTCCCGAGGCAATGAGCAGTTCTTC